The entry below describes one T cell receptor beta chain. Its specificity is not known. This sample was taken from a study of T cells after yellow fever vaccination. Study at large: Fractions of limited cellularity were prepared by means of SMART-Seq v4 Ultra Low Input. Study-level results: In FACS-sorted repertoires, abundant clonotypes from the bulk population could appear as contaminants. Among all clonotypes, a small share was observed in both CD4 and CD8 compartments.

V shed 5 bases and J 5 bases; nucleotides not matched to a gene: 6. The V gene's germline CDR1 is LNHDA and CDR2 SQIVND (reference sequence). The CDR3 loop spans 15 amino acids. Each CDR3 protein gets one entry after TCRdb re-called the 5' RACE reads with MiXCR. The sample carries approximately 61,000 distinct CDR3 sequences, approximately 6.5% recorded once. The receptor was isolated from a man aged 18 to 30 who received the YFV17D yellow fever vaccine. This material consisted of CD8+ T cells sorted from PBMCs, taken on the day of the first yellow fever vaccination. This chain connects TRBV19 to TRBJ2-5, with TRBD1 matching 12 bases. This chain's CDR3 is CASSGTGGLVETQYF. The CDR3 DNA reads as TGTGCCAGTAGTGGGACAGGGGGCTTAGTTGAGACCCAGTACTTC. The variable domain in full, with the rest retrieved from reference TRBV19 and TRBJ2-5, is DGGITQSPKYLFRKEGQNVTLSCEQNLNHDAMYWYRQDPGQGLRLIYYSQIVNDFQKGDIAEGYSVSREKKESFPLTVTSAQKNPTAFYLCASSGTGGLVETQYFGPGTRLLVL.